Sequencing of this T cell receptor beta chain was carried out in a study of CD8 T cells in ankylosing spondylitis. This CDR3 comprises 16 residues. V shed 3 bases, J shed 4 bases, and the junction held 4 bases outside the gene matches. CDR1 and CDR2 from the germline V gene are MDHEN and SYDVKM. TCRdb redid the calling of the 5' RACE reads with MiXCR, one entry per CDR3 protein. The sample includes tens of thousands of distinct CDR3 sequences, approximately 11% of them seen just once. The sequenced sample consisted of blood, either unsorted or a sorted T cell fraction (not recorded which). The source is a male donor with ankylosing spondylitis or in good health (not recorded which). The chain carries TRBV28 and TRBJ2-2; 11 bases are a match to TRBD1. The DNA for the CDR3 is TGTGCCAGCAGTTTTCGGACAGGGGGCATCACCGGGGAGCTGTTTTTT. Translation: CASSFRTGGITGELFF.